A single sample gave rise to the 10 T cell receptor beta chains below, sequenced in a study of patients and donors after allogeneic stem cell transplantation. TCRdb ran MiXCR on the RT-PCR reads and lists one entry per CDR3 protein. The sample has roughly 190,000 distinct CDR3 sequences; 41% are singletons. Sequencing input: blood, either unsorted or a sorted T cell fraction (not recorded which). The receptor source for this set is a human donor who was either an allogeneic HSCT recipient or a stem cell or donor lymphocyte infusion donor (not recorded which). It is not recorded whose cells these are; they may come from a transplant donor.

The chain joins TRBV27 to TRBJ1-2; the D gene is possibly TRBD1 (5 bases). CDR3 length: 13 amino acids. V lost 3 bases and J 2 bases, leaving 7 bases between the germline ends. Germline lookup yields CDR1 MNHEY and CDR2 SMNVEV (reference sequence). CDR3 sequence reads: CASSFRDNYGYTF. CDR3 sequence (DNA): TGTGCCAGCAGTTTCCGGGACAACTATGGCTACACCTTC.

The rearrangement joins TRBV4-3 to TRBJ2-5; no clear D gene. Germline-derived CDR1 and CDR2 are LGHNA and YSLEER. The germline V and J ends were trimmed by 1 base and 2 bases, with 5 bases remaining between them. The length of the CDR3 is 13 residues. As DNA, the CDR3 is TGCGCCAGCAGCCAAGTACAGCAAGAGACCCAGTACTTC. Translation: CASSQVQQETQYF.

The chain combines TRBV28 with TRBJ2-1; 9 bases align to TRBD2. Germline V CDR1 and CDR2: MDHEN, SYDVKM. CDR3 length: 17 residues. V dropped 5 bases and J dropped 0; count of bases not matched to a gene: 8. CDR3 loop: CASSPSTSGVSYNEQFF. DNA of the CDR3: TGTGCCAGCAGTCCCTCGACTAGCGGCGTCTCCTACAATGAGCAGTTCTTC.

The chain employs TRBV12-3 or TRBV12-4 and TRBJ2-3, with 8 nucleotides matching TRBD2. The CDR3 loop spans 15 amino acids. The J segment lost 0 bases and the V segment lost 7 bases, leaving 6 bases of the junction unmatched. The CDR3 DNA sequence: TGTGCCAGCACCGTCACTAGCGGTAGCACAGATACGCAGTATTTT. Residues: CASTVTSGSTDTQYF.

This clonotype was counted only a few times. This sequence joins TRBV3-1 and TRBJ1-1, with no clear D. The V gene's germline CDR1 is LGHDT and CDR2 YNNKEL (reference sequence). The CDR3 loop spans 14 amino acids. Deletions cut 0 bases from V and 2 bases from J, with 7 bases between. The CDR3, as DNA: TGTGCCAGCAGCCAAGATGCGCAAAACACTGAAGCTTTCTTT. Translating it yields CASSQDAQNTEAFF.

The V call is TRBV20-1, the J call TRBJ1-2; D not resolved. The CDR3 is made up of 10 amino acids. Trimming stripped 6 bases from V and 5 bases from J, with 7 bases between. In germline, CDR1 is DFQATT, CDR2 SNEGSKA (reference sequence). Here the CDR3 DNA reads TGCAGTGCCATTTCTTATGGCTACACCTTC. Protein: CSAISYGYTF.

The rearrangement links TRBV7-9 to TRBJ2-7; a weak D match, TRBD2 (7 bases). The germline V gene has CDR1 SEHNR and CDR2 FQNEAQ (reference sequence). V lost 3 bases, J lost 0 bases, and 24 bases lay in between. CDR3 length: 19 amino acids. The CDR3 here is CASSLNLMRGGQSSYEQYF. In nucleotides, the CDR3 is TGTGCCAGCAGCTTGAATCTTATGAGGGGGGGCCAAAGCTCCTACGAGCAGTACTTC. The entire variable domain, with the rest obtained from reference TRBV7-9 and TRBJ2-7, is as follows: DTGVSQNPRHKITKRGQNVTFRCDPISEHNRLYWYRQTLGQGPEFLTYFQNEAQLEKSRLLSDRFSAERPKGSFSTLEIQRTEQGDSAMYLCASSLNLMRGGQSSYEQYFGPGTRLTVT.

This clonotype occurred a few times. The rearrangement uses TRBV5-1 and TRBJ2-2; D remains ambiguous. Trimming removed 5 bases at V and 8 bases at J, with 10 bases between. The CDR3 spans 12 residues. Germline V CDR1 and CDR2: SGHRS, YFSETQ. CDR3 bases: TGCGCCAGCAGGATTGTAGCTGGGGAGCTGTTTTTT. Translation: CASRIVAGELFF.

This clonotype has just one count. The chain joins TRBV20-1 to TRBJ2-7; 8 nucleotides align to TRBD1. The CDR3 loop spans 14 amino acids. J lost 1 base, V lost 6 bases, and 8 bases had no gene match. Looked up from germline, CDR1 is DFQATT and CDR2 is SNEGSKA (reference sequence). This chain's CDR3 is CSANSWDRSYEQYF. CDR3 coding DNA: TGCAGTGCCAACTCATGGGACAGGTCCTACGAGCAGTACTTC.

The chain joins TRBV20-1 to TRBJ2-1; 12 nucleotides align to TRBD2. The germline V gene has CDR1 DFQATT and CDR2 SNEGSKA (reference sequence). The CDR3 extends over 18 amino acids. Trimming cost V 0 bases and J 0 bases; bases outside gene matches: 6. CDR3 residues: CSARDLAGGHVSYNEQFF. DNA for the CDR3: TGCAGTGCTAGAGACCTAGCGGGAGGGCATGTCTCCTACAATGAGCAGTTCTTC.